This T cell receptor beta chain was recorded in a study of T cell clones after liver transplantation. For the study at large: Post-transplant blood was tracked for graft-donor-reactive T cell clones identified in a pre-transplant mixed lymphocyte reaction.

CDR1 LNHDA and CDR2 SQIVND come from the germline V gene (reference sequence). The CDR3 length is 16 residues. V lost 2 bases, J lost 3 bases, and 10 bases stayed unmatched. Libraries were prepared by immunoSEQ multiplex PCR; TCRdb keeps only in-frame clonotypes and omits some of them. The sample lists around 20,000 clones, roughly 88% seen once, with 10% to 15% in the top ten. The receptor was isolated from a human donor who received a liver transplant. The chain has TRBV19 and TRBJ2-7; the match to TRBD1 covers 7 bases. The material sequenced was CD8+ T cells from blood, taken before liver transplant. The CDR3 region has the DNA TGTGCCAGTAGTATAAGTCTTACAGGGGAATACTACGAGCAGTACTTC. This codes for CASSISLTGEYYEQYF.